The TCR beta chain described here comes from a study of identical twins. Study findings and constraints: Invariant cells of the MAIT and iNKT types might have partly distorted the zero-insertion analyses. The analysis was cross-sectional rather than longitudinal within donors.

The V and J ends lost 1 base and 5 bases, in that order; junction bases with no gene match: 8. Germline CDR1 and CDR2: DFQATT and SNEGSKA (reference sequence). CDR3 length: 15 residues. TCRdb fed the 5' RACE reads into MiXCR, producing one record per CDR3 protein. The sample includes about 490,000 distinct CDR3 sequences, roughly 15% of them seen just once. A remark on this clonotype: No antigen is known for it.

This sample also appeared in a second study, on yellow fever vaccine responses in identical twins.

This TCR came from a woman under 30 in good health. V and J are TRBV20-1 and TRBJ1-2, with TRBD1 matching 9 bases. The material sequenced was CD4+ T cells sorted from blood. CDR3 DNA: TGCAGTGCTAGAGTTGAGGGACAGGGCCTTTATGGCTACACCTTC. Translating gives CSARVEGQGLYGYTF.